This record concerns one T cell receptor beta chain sequence. Sequencing used immunoSEQ multiplex PCR; TCRdb keeps in-frame clones, though not all of them. The repertoire consists of 240,000 or so clones, with 85% to 90% occurring once and the leading ten covering 6.2%. This specimen belongs to a study of blood T cell repertoires in COVID-19. Study at large: From T cells, B-cell-depleted T cells, or PBMCs came the material, which was cDNA or gDNA.

Germline V CDR1 and CDR2: MNHEY, SMNVEV (reference sequence). This CDR3 comprises 15 residues. V lost 2 bases, J lost 2 bases, and 13 bases lay in between. The sequence came from a man aged 55 to 70 with acute or convalescent COVID-19. Sequenced material: peripheral blood. The chain combines TRBV27 with TRBJ2-7, with D uncertain. CDR3 sequence (DNA): TGTGCCAGCAGTTTAGGCGGAGAGCTTCCCTACGAGCAGTACTTC. Translating gives CASSLGGELPYEQYF.